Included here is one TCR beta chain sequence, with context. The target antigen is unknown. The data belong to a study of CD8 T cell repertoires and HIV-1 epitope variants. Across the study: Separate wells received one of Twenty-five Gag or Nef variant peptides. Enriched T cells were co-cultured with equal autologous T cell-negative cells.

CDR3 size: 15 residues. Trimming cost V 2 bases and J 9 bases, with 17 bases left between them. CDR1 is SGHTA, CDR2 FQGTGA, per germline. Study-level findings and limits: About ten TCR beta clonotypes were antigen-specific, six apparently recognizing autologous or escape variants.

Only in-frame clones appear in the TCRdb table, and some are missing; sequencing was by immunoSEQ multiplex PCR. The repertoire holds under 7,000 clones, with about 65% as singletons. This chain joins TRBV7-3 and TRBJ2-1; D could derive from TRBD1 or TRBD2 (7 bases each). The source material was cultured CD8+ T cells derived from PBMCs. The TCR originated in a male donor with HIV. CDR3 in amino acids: CASSLSGGASSEQFF. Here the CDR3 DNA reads TGTGCCAGCAGCTTATCAGGGGGGGCCTCGAGTGAGCAGTTCTTC.